Listed below are T cell receptor beta chains from one sample, sequenced in a study of beta chain features in type 1 diabetes. Measured with immunoSEQ multiplex PCR; TCRdb has only the in-frame clones, and not every one. The sample lists fewer than 900,000 clones; about 17% were seen once. The sequenced material came from naive CD4+ T cells from blood. These receptors all stem from a woman aged 18-35 years in good health. CDR3s include the opening cysteine and the closing phenylalanine or tryptophan. Each record gives: CDR3 protein, CDR3 DNA, J gene, V gene, CDR3 length, clone size, D gene. The D gene is left open where the match is weak. Size is stated for part of the rows, as once, few or many counts, or as a class when the clone is expanded.

cdr3_aa: CASSYSTGYNEQFF
cdr3_nt: TGTGCCAGCAGTTACTCGACGGGCTACAATGAGCAGTTCTTC
j_call: TRBJ2-1
v_call: TRBV6-5
cdr3_length: 14
clone_size: -
d_call: -

cdr3_aa: CASSEGQPFYGYTF
cdr3_nt: TGTGCCAGCAGCGAGGGACAGCCTTTCTATGGCTACACCTTC
j_call: TRBJ1-2
v_call: TRBV13
cdr3_length: 14
clone_size: -
d_call: TRBD1

cdr3_aa: CASSTTGFSNQPQHF
cdr3_nt: TGTGCCAGCAGTACGACAGGGTTTAGCAATCAGCCCCAGCATTTT
j_call: TRBJ1-5
v_call: TRBV27
cdr3_length: 15
clone_size: -
d_call: TRBD1

cdr3_aa: CASSLDPTGGRQDTQYF
cdr3_nt: TGTGCCAGCAGCTTAGACCCGACAGGGGGCCGTCAAGATACGCAGTATTTT
j_call: TRBJ2-3
v_call: TRBV13
cdr3_length: 17
clone_size: -
d_call: TRBD1

cdr3_aa: CATSRGPTGDQETQYF
cdr3_nt: TGTGCCACCAGCAGAGGTCCGACAGGGGACCAAGAGACCCAGTACTTC
j_call: TRBJ2-5
v_call: TRBV15
cdr3_length: 16
clone_size: -
d_call: TRBD1

cdr3_aa: CASSPSTGLGYGYTF
cdr3_nt: TGCGCCAGCAGCCCATCGACAGGGTTGGGCTATGGCTACACCTTC
j_call: TRBJ1-2
v_call: TRBV5-1
cdr3_length: 15
clone_size: -
d_call: TRBD1

cdr3_aa: CASSLRDGYTF
cdr3_nt: TGTGCCAGCAGCCTCCGAGATGGCTACACCTTC
j_call: TRBJ1-2
v_call: TRBV7-9
cdr3_length: 11
clone_size: -
d_call: -

cdr3_aa: CSIGSLGGTDTQYF
cdr3_nt: TGCAGCATCGGAAGCCTAGGGGGCACAGATACGCAGTATTTT
j_call: TRBJ2-3
v_call: TRBV29-1
cdr3_length: 14
clone_size: few
d_call: -

cdr3_aa: CASSGLTSVLYNEQFF
cdr3_nt: TGTGCCAGCAGTGGACTTACTAGCGTACTCTACAATGAGCAGTTCTTC
j_call: TRBJ2-1
v_call: TRBV25-1
cdr3_length: 16
clone_size: few
d_call: TRBD2

cdr3_aa: CASSYSRTGRAEQFF
cdr3_nt: TGTGCCAGCAGTTACTCCCGGACAGGGCGAGCTGAGCAGTTCTTC
j_call: TRBJ2-1
v_call: TRBV6-6
cdr3_length: 15
clone_size: few
d_call: TRBD1

cdr3_aa: CASSVMGTQYTQYF
cdr3_nt: TGTGCCAGCAGCGTTATGGGCACCCAGTATACCCAGTACTTC
j_call: TRBJ2-5
v_call: TRBV9
cdr3_length: 14
clone_size: -
d_call: -

cdr3_aa: CASSLRTGNTGELFF
cdr3_nt: TGTGCCAGCAGCCTTCGGACAGGGAACACCGGGGAGCTGTTTTTT
j_call: TRBJ2-2
v_call: TRBV7-2
cdr3_length: 15
clone_size: few
d_call: TRBD1

cdr3_aa: CASSPMKGGYEQFF
cdr3_nt: TGTGCCAGCTCACCCATGAAAGGGGGCTATGAGCAGTTCTTC
j_call: TRBJ2-1
v_call: TRBV18
cdr3_length: 14
clone_size: -
d_call: TRBD1

cdr3_aa: CASSQDLRIASGANVLTF
cdr3_nt: TGCGCCAGCAGCCAGGACCTTAGAATAGCCTCTGGGGCCAACGTCCTGACTTTC
j_call: TRBJ2-6
v_call: TRBV4-1
cdr3_length: 18
clone_size: few
d_call: -

cdr3_aa: CASSSTVGANVLTF
cdr3_nt: TGTGCCAGCAGCTCCACTGTCGGGGCCAACGTCCTGACTTTC
j_call: TRBJ2-6
v_call: TRBV7-2
cdr3_length: 14
clone_size: few
d_call: -

cdr3_aa: CASSLGQRPDTQYF
cdr3_nt: TGCGCCAGCAGCTTGGGACAGAGGCCAGATACGCAGTATTTT
j_call: TRBJ2-3
v_call: TRBV5-1
cdr3_length: 14
clone_size: -
d_call: -

cdr3_aa: CASSPPVAGGADTQYF
cdr3_nt: TGTGCCAGCTCACCACCGGTAGCGGGAGGGGCAGATACGCAGTATTTT
j_call: TRBJ2-3
v_call: TRBV18
cdr3_length: 16
clone_size: few
d_call: TRBD2

cdr3_aa: CASTIGRGISSTDTQYF
cdr3_nt: TGTGCCAGCACCATTGGCCGGGGCATCTCTAGCACAGATACGCAGTATTTT
j_call: TRBJ2-3
v_call: TRBV7-9
cdr3_length: 17
clone_size: -
d_call: -

cdr3_aa: CASSLGVSGSYNEQFF
cdr3_nt: TGCGCCAGCAGCTTGGGGGTTAGCGGGAGCTACAATGAGCAGTTCTTC
j_call: TRBJ2-1
v_call: TRBV5-1
cdr3_length: 16
clone_size: -
d_call: TRBD2

cdr3_aa: CASSLRQGDGYTF
cdr3_nt: TGTGCCAGCAGTTTAAGACAGGGGGATGGCTACACCTTC
j_call: TRBJ1-2
v_call: TRBV28
cdr3_length: 13
clone_size: few
d_call: TRBD1

cdr3_aa: CASSSPKGAYEQYF
cdr3_nt: TGTGCCAGCAGCTCCCCAAAGGGCGCCTACGAGCAGTACTTC
j_call: TRBJ2-7
v_call: TRBV7-8
cdr3_length: 14
clone_size: -
d_call: -

cdr3_aa: CASSPSLAENSGANVLTF
cdr3_nt: TGTGCCAGCAGTCCCTCACTAGCGGAAAACTCTGGGGCCAACGTCCTGACTTTC
j_call: TRBJ2-6
v_call: TRBV28
cdr3_length: 18
clone_size: few
d_call: TRBD2

cdr3_aa: CASSRASPTIYEQYF
cdr3_nt: TGTGCCAGCTCGCGGGCCTCTCCAACTATCTACGAGCAGTACTTC
j_call: TRBJ2-7
v_call: TRBV7-2
cdr3_length: 15
clone_size: few
d_call: -

cdr3_aa: CASTSGSREQFF
cdr3_nt: TGTGCCAGCACTAGCGGGAGCCGTGAGCAGTTCTTC
j_call: TRBJ2-1
v_call: TRBV6-5
cdr3_length: 12
clone_size: -
d_call: TRBD2